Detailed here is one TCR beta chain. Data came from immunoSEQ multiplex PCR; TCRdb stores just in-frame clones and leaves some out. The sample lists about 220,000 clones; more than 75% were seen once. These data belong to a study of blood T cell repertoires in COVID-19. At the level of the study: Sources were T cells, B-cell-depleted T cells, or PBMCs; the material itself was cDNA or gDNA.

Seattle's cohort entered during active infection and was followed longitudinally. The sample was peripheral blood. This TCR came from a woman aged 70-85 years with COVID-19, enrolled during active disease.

CDR3 sequence reads: CASSSRGDYNEQFF. Written as DNA, the CDR3 is TGTGCCAGTAGTTCCCGGGGAGATTACAATGAGCAGTTCTTC. The chain couples TRBV19 to TRBJ2-1, with D possibly being TRBD2 (5 bases). The germline V gene encodes CDR1 LNHDA and CDR2 SQIVND (reference sequence). The CDR3 consists of 14 residues. V lost 5 bases, J lost 4 bases, and 12 bases lay in between.